Presented here are 26 T cell receptor beta chains from one specimen sequenced in a study of blood T cells in healthy people across ages. The use of a sample-barcoded 5' primer and a J-beta primer mix characterized a second PCR of roughly 6 to 11 cycles. TCRdb recomputed calls from the 5' RACE reads with MiXCR, one row per CDR3 protein. The data show around 800,000 distinct CDR3 sequences, about half seen once. The sample taken for sequencing was blood. The receptors were sampled from an elderly man in good health.

This clonotype has a handful of counts. The chain carries TRBV13 and TRBJ1-1; no firm D call. Trimming left V 5 bases short and J 1 base short, with 8 bases between. The CDR3 consists of 13 residues. Germline V CDR1 and CDR2: PRHDT, FYEKMQ (reference sequence). The CDR3 DNA sequence: TGTGCCAGCAGCCGGAGGCAGAACACTGAAGCTTTCTTT. This sequence encodes CASSRRQNTEAFF.

The chain couples TRBV7-3 to TRBJ2-3; D is possibly TRBD2 (6 bases). Per germline, CDR1 SGHTA and CDR2 FQGTGA. CDR3 size: 14 residues. Trimming pared 4 bases from V and 5 bases from J, leaving 13 bases between. CDR3 DNA: TGTGCCAGCAGCTCACCGCGAGCGGGAGATACGCAGTATTTT. Protein: CASSSPRAGDTQYF. Filled out from reference TRBV7-3 and TRBJ2-3, the complete variable domain reads GAGVSQTPSNKVTEKGKYVELRCDPISGHTALYWYRQSLGQGPEFLIYFQGTGAADDSGLPNDRFFAVRPEGSVSTLKIQRTERGDSAVYLCASSSPRAGDTQYFGPGTRLTVL.

This chain joins TRBV5-1 and TRBJ2-1; the match to TRBD1 covers 7 bases. The CDR3 consists of 18 residues. Germline V lookup: CDR1 SGHRS, CDR2 YFSETQ. V gave up 0 bases and J gave up 7 bases; unmatched junction bases: 16. The CDR3 nucleotides read TGCGCCAGCAGCTTGGCTTTCTCAGGGGGTAAGACACAGAATGAGCAGTTCTTC. Protein product: CASSLAFSGGKTQNEQFF. Together with reference TRBV5-1 and TRBJ2-1, the CDR3 gives the full variable domain: KAGVTQTPRYLIKTRGQQVTLSCSPISGHRSVSWYQQTPGQGLQFLFEYFSETQRNKGNFPGRFSGRQFSNSRSEMNVSTLELGDSALYLCASSLAFSGGKTQNEQFFGPGTRLTVL.

V is TRBV13 and J is TRBJ2-7; 9 bases align to TRBD1. Germline CDR1 PRHDT, CDR2 FYEKMQ (reference sequence). There are 15 residues in the CDR3. J lost 2 bases, V lost 4 bases, and 6 bases had no gene match. The CDR3 nucleotides are TGTGCCAGCAGCTCCACCGGGACAGGGACCTACGAGCAGTACTTC. Its protein is CASSSTGTGTYEQYF.

In its sample, this clonotype was seen a few times. This chain links TRBV7-9 with TRBJ2-7, with D unclear. Germline assignment: CDR1 SEHNR and CDR2 FQNEAQ (reference sequence). V was shortened by 1 base and J by 3 bases, with 7 bases between the two germline ends. The CDR3 has 13 residues. DNA for the CDR3: TGTGCCAGCAGCTTAGGGGTTTACTACGAGCAGTACTTC. Encoded protein: CASSLGVYYEQYF.

This sequence joins TRBV11-2 and TRBJ2-7; unclear D gene. This CDR3 spans 15 amino acids. The ends were cut back, 6 bases at V and 6 bases at J, with 21 bases in the middle. Germline V gene data show CDR1 as SGHAT and CDR2 as FQNNGV. In DNA, the CDR3 is TGTGCCAGCAGATATTTTGCAGGTGGAGTTTCCGAGCAGTACTTC. This gives the protein CASRYFAGGVSEQYF.

The chain combines TRBV7-3 with TRBJ2-1, with TRBD2 matching over 9 bases. The junction had 5 bases not matched to a gene; V was cut back by 2 bases and J by 9 bases. The CDR3 covers 14 residues. Germline CDR1 reads SGHTA; CDR2 reads FQGTGA. CDR3 loop: CASSLGTSTGEQFF. The CDR3 region has the DNA TGTGCCAGCAGCTTAGGGACTAGCACCGGTGAGCAGTTCTTC.

This clonotype has more than one count but fewer than ten. The V and J genes are TRBV21-1 and TRBJ2-6. TRBV21-1 is a pseudogene segment. The CDR3 contains 15 residues. CDR3: CASSKPGSGANVLTF. The CDR3 region has the DNA TGTGCCAGCAGCAAACCGGGCTCTGGGGCCAACGTCCTGACTTTC.

This clonotype was observed many times. The J gene is TRBJ1-5, the V gene TRBV11-2; TRBD1 aligns across 7 bases. CDR1 SGHAT and CDR2 FQNNGV come from the germline V gene. Germline trimming cut 5 bases from V and 2 bases from J; bases unmatched to any gene: 3. This CDR3 is 14 amino acids long. CDR3 DNA sequence: TGTGCCAGCAGCCGTGGGACAGGCAATCAGCCCCAGCATTTT. Translated: CASSRGTGNQPQHF.

As concerns this clonotype: Germline is not matched at one junction end, which may reflect a read error. The chain uses TRBV12-3 or TRBV12-4 and TRBJ2-2; D is undetermined. The CDR3 loop spans 12 amino acids. This CDR3 is CASSFFPGELFF. CDR3 in DNA: TGTGCGAGCAGTTTTTTTCCCGGGGAGCTGTTTTTT.

The CDR3 DNA is TGTGCCAGCAGCTACGGGAGGGGGCTTACCGGGGAGCTGTTTTTT. It encodes CASSYGRGLTGELFF. The chain recombines TRBV11-2 with TRBJ2-2, with a tentative D call TRBD2 (8 bases). Deletions cut 4 bases from V and 5 bases from J, with 14 bases between. This CDR3 has 15 residues. The germline CDR1 and CDR2 sequences are SGHAT and FQNNGV.

This clonotype was found a few times. V and J are TRBV10-3 and TRBJ1-2; the D is unclear. The germline V and J ends were trimmed by 0 bases and 0 bases, with 5 bases remaining between them. Germline V gene data show CDR1 as ENHRY and CDR2 as SYGVKD. The length of the CDR3 is 14 residues. The DNA of the CDR3 is TGTGCCATCAGTGAGTCAAGATCTAACTATGGCTACACCTTC. Protein: CAISESRSNYGYTF.

The CDR3 region is CAWSRGGQETQYF. CDR3 in DNA: TGTGCCTGGAGCCGGGGAGGTCAAGAGACCCAGTACTTC. V is TRBV30 and J is TRBJ2-5, with D tentatively TRBD2 (6 bases). The CDR3 extends over 13 amino acids. The ends were cut back, 3 bases at V and 2 bases at J, with 10 bases in the middle. CDR1 and CDR2 (germline): GTSNPN, SVGIG (reference sequence).

The sample holds many counts of this clonotype. The rearrangement joins TRBV28 to TRBJ2-7; 8 nucleotides match TRBD2. The CDR3 has 14 amino acids. Germline loops: CDR1 MDHEN, CDR2 SYDVKM. Trimming took 5 bases from V and 6 from J; bases not matched to a gene: 9. As DNA, the CDR3 is TGTGCCAGCAGTCCCACGGGGGGGTGGGGCGAGCAGTACTTC. This translates into CASSPTGGWGEQYF. The full variable domain, its missing parts supplied by reference TRBV28 and TRBJ2-7, is DVKVTQSSRYLVKRTGEKVFLECVQDMDHENMFWYRQDPGLGLRLIYFSYDVKMKEKGDIPEGYSVSREKKERFSLILESASTNQTSMYLCASSPTGGWGEQYFGPGTRLTVT.

The DNA for the CDR3 is TGTGCCAGCAGCTCCGGGACTAGTATAGTAGAGACCCAGTACTTC. Encoded protein: CASSSGTSIVETQYF. The chain joins TRBV27 to TRBJ2-5; 8 nucleotides align to TRBD2. CDR1 and CDR2 from the germline V gene are MNHEY and SMNVEV (reference sequence). This CDR3 region has 15 residues. V was pared by 6 bases and J by 4 bases, with 10 bases of the junction left unmatched.

This clonotype was seen just once. A read error may account for a junction end that differs from germline. V gene TRBV29-1 combines with J gene TRBJ2-7; maybe TRBD1 (8 bases). The CDR3 runs 14 residues. Looked up from germline, CDR1 is SQVTM and CDR2 is ANQGSEA. In DNA, the CDR3 is TGCAGCGTGGGGGGGACAGGTTTAAACAATGAGCGGTACTTC. Translating it yields CSVGGTGLNNERYF.

This rearrangement joins TRBV5-5 to TRBJ1-2; TRBD1 might be the D (6 bases). CDR1 SGHKS and CDR2 YYEKEE come from the germline V gene (reference sequence). The CDR3 is made up of 15 amino acids. Trimming stripped 4 bases from V and 4 bases from J, with 17 bases between. CDR3 in amino acids: CASSPGGQIIYGYTF. The CDR3 bases are TGTGCCAGCAGCCCGGGGGGGCAGATTATCTATGGCTACACCTTC.

The chain is built from TRBV4-2 and TRBJ1-2; 8 bases line up with TRBD1. Germline assignment: CDR1 LGHNA and CDR2 YNFKEQ. There are 15 residues in the CDR3. Trimming took 2 bases from V and 8 from J; bases not matched to a gene: 10. CDR3 region: CASSQNGQGLRGYTF. In DNA form, the CDR3 reads TGTGCCAGCAGCCAAAATGGACAGGGCCTTAGAGGCTACACCTTC.

This clonotype was seen a single time. The chain recombines TRBV5-6 with TRBJ2-1; D is perhaps TRBD1 or TRBD2 (5 bases each). With 6 bases removed from V and 8 bases from J, the gap between germline ends came to 18 bases. CDR3 size: 14 residues. In germline, CDR1 is SGHDT, CDR2 YYEEEE. DNA of the CDR3: TGTGCCAGCACCTATTCGGGATGGGGCGATGAGCAGTTCTTC. Translation gives CASTYSGWGDEQFF.

The chain employs TRBV20-1 and TRBJ2-1; D is perhaps TRBD1 or TRBD2 (5 bases each). Per the germline V gene, CDR1 is DFQATT and CDR2 is SNEGSKA (reference sequence). The V end was cut by 8 bases, the J end by 8 bases, with 19 bases between. The CDR3 totals 13 residues. This chain's CDR3 is CSSGRDAVDEQFF. The DNA of the CDR3 is TGCAGTTCCGGTCGGGACGCGGTAGATGAGCAGTTCTTC.

The rearrangement joins TRBV5-1 to TRBJ2-4; TRBD2 matches 8 bases. V shed 3 bases, J shed 5 bases, and the junction held 7 bases outside the gene matches. The CDR3 is 15 residues long. From germline, CDR1 is SGHRS and CDR2 YFSETQ. CDR3: CASSSIREGENIQYF. The CDR3, as DNA: TGCGCCAGCAGCTCCATCCGGGAGGGTGAAAACATTCAGTACTTC.

This clonotype showed up just once. V usage is TRBV28 and J usage is TRBJ2-3; D unclear. The ends were cut back, 6 bases at V and 2 bases at J, with 15 bases in the middle. Germline V gives CDR1 MDHEN, CDR2 SYDVKM. The CDR3 runs 15 residues. CDR3 DNA sequence: TGTGCCAGCAGCCCCTCGGCGTCCCACACAGATACGCAGTATTTT. It codes for CASSPSASHTDTQYF.

This clonotype was counted only a few times. The rearrangement joins TRBV12-3 or TRBV12-4 to TRBJ2-2, with D perhaps TRBD2 (6 bases). CDR3 length equals 14 residues. The V end lost 7 bases, the J end lost 1 base, and 10 bases lay between the germline ends. DNA of the CDR3: TGTGCCAGCACCCCGGGGGTGAACACCGGGGAGCTGTTTTTT. Its protein is CASTPGVNTGELFF.

This clonotype occurred many times. A much larger clone sits a single nucleotide away, making a read error possible. V gene TRBV7-2 combines with J gene TRBJ2-1, with D perhaps TRBD2 (6 bases). The germline V and J ends were trimmed by 2 bases and 10 bases, with 18 bases remaining between them. The V gene's germline CDR1 is SGHTA and CDR2 FQGNSA. This CDR3 is built from 15 residues. CDR3 in amino acids: CASSLSWGGGREQFF. In DNA, the CDR3 is TGTGCCAGCAGCTTATCCTGGGGAGGTGGCCGGGAGCAGTTCTTC.

This clonotype was seen a few times. This rearrangement joins TRBV5-1 to TRBJ2-3; 10 bases fit TRBD2. Germline assignment: CDR1 SGHRS and CDR2 YFSETQ. The CDR3 is 16 residues long. With 1 base clipped from V and 3 bases from J, the junction kept 5 bases outside the gene matches. CDR3 residues: CASSLLSGRSTDTQYF. For the CDR3, the DNA is TGCGCCAGCAGCTTGCTTAGCGGGAGGTCGACAGATACGCAGTATTTT.

Details on this clonotype: Possible read error: a much larger clone is one base away. The chain links TRBV12-3 or TRBV12-4 to TRBJ2-7; D uncertain. The ends were cut back, 2 bases at V and 6 bases at J, with 11 bases in the middle. The CDR3 length is 13 residues. The CDR3 DNA is TGTGCCAGCAGTTTAACCTTCAACTGCGAGCAGTACTTC. It yields the protein CASSLTFNCEQYF.